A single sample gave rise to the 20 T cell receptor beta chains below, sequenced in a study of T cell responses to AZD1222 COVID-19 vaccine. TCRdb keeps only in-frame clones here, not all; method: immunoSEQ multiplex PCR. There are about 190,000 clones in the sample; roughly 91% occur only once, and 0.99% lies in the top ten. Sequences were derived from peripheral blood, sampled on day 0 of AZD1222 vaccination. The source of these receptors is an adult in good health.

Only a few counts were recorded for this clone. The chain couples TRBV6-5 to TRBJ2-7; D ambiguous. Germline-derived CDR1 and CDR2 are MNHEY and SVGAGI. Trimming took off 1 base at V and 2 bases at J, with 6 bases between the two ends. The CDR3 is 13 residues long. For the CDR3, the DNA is TGTGCCAGCAGTTACTTGCAAGCCTACGAGCAGTACTTC. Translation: CASSYLQAYEQYF.

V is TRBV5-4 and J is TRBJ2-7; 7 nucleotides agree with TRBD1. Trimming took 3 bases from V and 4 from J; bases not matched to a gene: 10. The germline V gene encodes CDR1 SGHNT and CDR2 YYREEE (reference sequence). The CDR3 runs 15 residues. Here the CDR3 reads CASSSGQSHGYEQYF. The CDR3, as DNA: TGTGCCAGCAGCTCGGGACAGAGTCATGGATACGAGCAGTACTTC.

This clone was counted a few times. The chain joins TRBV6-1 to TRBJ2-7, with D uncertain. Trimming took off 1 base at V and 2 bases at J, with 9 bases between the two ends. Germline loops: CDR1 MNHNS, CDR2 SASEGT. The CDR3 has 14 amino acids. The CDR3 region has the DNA TGTGCCAGCAGTGAAGGCGGCAAAACCTACGAGCAGTACTTC. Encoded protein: CASSEGGKTYEQYF.

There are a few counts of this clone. CDR3 loop: CATRPGQGFNEQFF. CDR3 sequence (DNA): TGTGCCACGCGTCCGGGACAGGGGTTCAATGAGCAGTTCTTC. This sequence joins TRBV6-5 and TRBJ2-1; 10 nucleotides match TRBD1. Trimming removed 10 bases from V and 6 bases from J; junction bases left unmatched: 9. CDR3 size: 14 residues. CDR1 MNHEY and CDR2 SVGAGI come from the germline V gene.

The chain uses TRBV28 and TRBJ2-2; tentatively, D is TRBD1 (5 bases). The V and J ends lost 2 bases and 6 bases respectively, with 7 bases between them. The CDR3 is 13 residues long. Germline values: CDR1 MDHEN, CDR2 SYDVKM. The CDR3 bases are TGTGCCAGCAGTTTACTGGGGCCCGGGGAGCTGTTTTTT. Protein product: CASSLLGPGELFF.

The CDR3 nucleotides read TGTGCCAGCGTGGGATCGGTGACAGTAGTAAAATTAAAAGGTCGGGAGACCCAGTACTTC. As protein: CASVGSVTVVKLKGRETQYF. This rearrangement joins TRBV2 to TRBJ2-5; D perhaps matches TRBD1 (5 bases). Trimming left V 8 bases short and J 5 bases short, with 36 bases between. The CDR3 loop spans 20 amino acids. Germline CDR1 SNHLY, CDR2 FYNNEI.

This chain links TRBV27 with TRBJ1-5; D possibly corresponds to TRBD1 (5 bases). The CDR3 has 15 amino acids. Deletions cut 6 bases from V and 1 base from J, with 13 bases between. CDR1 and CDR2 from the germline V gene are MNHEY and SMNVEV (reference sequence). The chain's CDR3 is CASRTDRVSNQPQHF. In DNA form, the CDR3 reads TGTGCCAGCAGAACCGACAGAGTGAGCAATCAGCCCCAGCATTTT.

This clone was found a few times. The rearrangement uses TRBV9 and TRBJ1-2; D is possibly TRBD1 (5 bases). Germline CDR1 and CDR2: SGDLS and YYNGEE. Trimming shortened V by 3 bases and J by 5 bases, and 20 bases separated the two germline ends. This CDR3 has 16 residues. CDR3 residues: CASSASGTLIGYGYTF. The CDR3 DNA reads TGTGCCAGCAGCGCCTCCGGGACTCTCATCGGGTATGGCTACACCTTC.

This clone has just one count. The CDR3 nucleotides read TGTGCCAGCAGTTTATGGGGAGCCTACGAGCAGTACTTC. Its protein is CASSLWGAYEQYF. The chain carries TRBV27 and TRBJ2-7; possibly TRBD2 for D (5 bases). The germline V gene has CDR1 MNHEY and CDR2 SMNVEV (reference sequence). This CDR3 spans 13 amino acids. The ends were cut back, 1 base at V and 2 bases at J, with 6 bases in the middle.

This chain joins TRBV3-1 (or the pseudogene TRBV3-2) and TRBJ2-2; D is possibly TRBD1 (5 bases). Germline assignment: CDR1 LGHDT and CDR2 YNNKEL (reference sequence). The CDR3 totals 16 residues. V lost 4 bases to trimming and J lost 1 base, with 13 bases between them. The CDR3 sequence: CASSLTDSRNTGELFF. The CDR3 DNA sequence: TGTGCCAGCAGCCTCACCGACAGTAGGAACACCGGGGAGCTGTTTTTT.

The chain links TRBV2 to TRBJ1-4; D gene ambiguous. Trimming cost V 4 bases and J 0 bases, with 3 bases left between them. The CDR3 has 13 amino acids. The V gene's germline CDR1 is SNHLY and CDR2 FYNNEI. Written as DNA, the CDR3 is TGTGCCAGCAGTGCTACAACTAATGAAAAACTGTTTTTT. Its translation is CASSATTNEKLFF.

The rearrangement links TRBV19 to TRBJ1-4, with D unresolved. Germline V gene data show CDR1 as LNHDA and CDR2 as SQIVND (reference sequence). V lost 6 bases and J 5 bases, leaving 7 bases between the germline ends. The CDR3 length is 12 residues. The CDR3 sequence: CASRVLNEKLFF. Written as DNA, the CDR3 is TGTGCCAGTAGAGTGCTCAATGAAAAACTGTTTTTT.

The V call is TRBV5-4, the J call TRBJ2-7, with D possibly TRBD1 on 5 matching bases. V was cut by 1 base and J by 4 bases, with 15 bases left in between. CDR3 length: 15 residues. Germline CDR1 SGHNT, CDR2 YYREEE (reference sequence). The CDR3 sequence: CASSLHRKSEYEQYF. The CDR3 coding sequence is TGTGCCAGCAGCTTGCACAGGAAGTCGGAGTACGAGCAGTACTTC.

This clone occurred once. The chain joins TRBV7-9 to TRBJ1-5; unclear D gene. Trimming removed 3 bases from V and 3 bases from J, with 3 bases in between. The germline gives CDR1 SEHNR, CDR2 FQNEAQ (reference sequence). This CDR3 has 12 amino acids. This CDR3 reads CASSLDNQPQHF. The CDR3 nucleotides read TGTGCCAGCAGCTTGGACAATCAGCCCCAGCATTTT.

The CDR3 spells CSASRPGGRTEAFF. The CDR3 bases are TGCAGTGCTAGTAGGCCCGGGGGCCGGACTGAAGCTTTCTTT. This chain links TRBV20-1 with TRBJ1-1; tentatively, D is TRBD1 (6 bases). The V end lost 3 bases, the J end lost 5 bases, and 16 bases lay between the germline ends. Looked up from germline, CDR1 is DFQATT and CDR2 is SNEGSKA (reference sequence). The CDR3 runs to 14 residues.

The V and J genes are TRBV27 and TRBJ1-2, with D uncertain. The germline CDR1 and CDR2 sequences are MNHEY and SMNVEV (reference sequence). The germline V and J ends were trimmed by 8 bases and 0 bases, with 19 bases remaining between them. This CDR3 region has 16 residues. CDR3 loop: CASAPVSGRPNYGYTF. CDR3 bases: TGTGCCAGCGCCCCCGTTTCGGGGAGACCTAACTATGGCTACACCTTC.

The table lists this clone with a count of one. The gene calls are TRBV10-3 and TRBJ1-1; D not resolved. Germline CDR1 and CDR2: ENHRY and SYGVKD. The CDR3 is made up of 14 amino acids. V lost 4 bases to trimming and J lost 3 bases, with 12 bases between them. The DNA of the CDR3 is TGTGCCATCAGTGGGGCCTATGGATACACTGAAGCTTTCTTT. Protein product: CAISGAYGYTEAFF.

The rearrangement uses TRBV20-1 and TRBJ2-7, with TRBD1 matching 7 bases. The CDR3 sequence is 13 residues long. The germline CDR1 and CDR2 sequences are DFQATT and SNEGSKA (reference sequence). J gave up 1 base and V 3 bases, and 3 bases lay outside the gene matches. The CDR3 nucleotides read TGCAGTGCTAGTGGGACAGCATCCTACGAGCAGTACTTC. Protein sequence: CSASGTASYEQYF.

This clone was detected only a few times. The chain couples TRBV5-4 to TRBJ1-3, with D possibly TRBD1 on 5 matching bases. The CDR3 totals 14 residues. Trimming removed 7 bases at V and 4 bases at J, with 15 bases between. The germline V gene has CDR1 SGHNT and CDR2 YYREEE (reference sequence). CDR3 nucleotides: TGTGCCAGCTCTAAGACAGAGGTCGGAAACACCATATATTTT. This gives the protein CASSKTEVGNTIYF.

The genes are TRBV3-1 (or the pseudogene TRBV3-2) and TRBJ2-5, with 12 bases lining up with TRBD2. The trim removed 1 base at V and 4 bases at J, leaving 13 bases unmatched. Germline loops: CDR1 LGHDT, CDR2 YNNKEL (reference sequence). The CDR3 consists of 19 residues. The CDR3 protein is CASSQGPLAGGLGVETQYF. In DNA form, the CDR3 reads TGTGCCAGCAGCCAAGGACCACTAGCGGGAGGCCTCGGGGTAGAGACCCAGTACTTC.